The sequence of this TCR beta chain was determined in a study of monozygotic twins with inflammatory bowel disease. Germline CDR1 and CDR2: SGHTA and FQGNSA. CDR3 length equals 17 residues. TCRdb derives one entry per CDR3 protein from the 5' RACE reads, leaving out DNA. The repertoire table contains 350,000 to 550,000 distinct CDR3 sequences. This TCR was recovered from a human donor with ulcerative colitis or Crohn's disease, or a healthy co-twin of an affected twin (not recorded which). The rearrangement joins TRBV7-2 to TRBJ2-3; TCRdb's D call, TRBD1, is unchecked because there is no DNA. Sequencing was performed on blood. This CDR3 reads CASSPAPSGTGADTQYF. The variable domain in full, completed from reference TRBV7-2 and TRBJ2-3, reads GAGVSQSPSNKVTEKGKDVELRCDPISGHTALYWYRQSLGQGLEFLIYFQGNSAPDKSGLPSDRFSAERTGGSVSTLTIQRTQQEDSAVYLCASSPAPSGTGADTQYFGPGTRLTVL.